The 3 T cell receptor beta chains below were found in one sample sequenced in a study of blood T cells in healthy people across ages. The authors ran a second PCR of about 7 to 11 cycles using a sample-barcoded 5' primer and a J-beta primer mix. TCRdb called the 5' RACE reads again in MiXCR, with one record for every CDR3 protein. Of roughly 800,000 distinct CDR3 sequences listed, nearly 60% were seen once; the top ten hold 20% to 25%. Sequencing was carried out using blood. The source of these receptors is a man in his thirties or forties in good health.

The CDR3 spells CASGSGTTTAEQFF. The CDR3 DNA sequence: TGTGCCAGCGGAAGCGGGACAACCACGGCTGAGCAGTTCTTC. The V gene is TRBV7-2, the J gene TRBJ2-1; possibly TRBD2 for D (7 bases). CDR1 SGHTA and CDR2 FQGNSA come from the germline V gene. This CDR3 comprises 14 residues. V lost 8 bases to trimming and J lost 9 bases, with 20 bases between them.

The genes are TRBV10-3 and TRBJ2-6, with 7 bases fitting TRBD1. Germline lookup yields CDR1 ENHRY and CDR2 SYGVKD. V dropped 3 bases and J dropped 0; count of bases not matched to a gene: 8. The CDR3 is 18 residues long. The DNA for the CDR3 is TGTGCCATCAGTGATTCTGGACAGGACTCCTCTGGGGCCAACGTCCTGACTTTC. Translated: CAISDSGQDSSGANVLTF.

The chain combines TRBV5-1 with TRBJ2-3; 8 positions agree with TRBD2. The CDR3 has 15 amino acids. Germline V gene sequence: CDR1 SGHRS, CDR2 YFSETQ. Losses at the gene ends were 4 bases for V and 5 bases for J; bases not matched to a gene: 9. The CDR3 reads CASSDFSGTLDTQYF. As DNA, the CDR3 is TGCGCCAGCAGCGATTTTAGCGGGACTCTAGATACGCAGTATTTT.